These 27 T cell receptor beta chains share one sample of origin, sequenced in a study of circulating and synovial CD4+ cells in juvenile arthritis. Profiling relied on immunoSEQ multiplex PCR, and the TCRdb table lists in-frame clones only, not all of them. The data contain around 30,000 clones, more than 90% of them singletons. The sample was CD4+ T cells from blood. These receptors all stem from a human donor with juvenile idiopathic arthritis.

DNA for the CDR3: TGTGCCAGCAGCCGCCCCGGCCAGGGCTCACTTAACTATGGCTACACCTTC. Translation: CASSRPGQGSLNYGYTF. This chain joins TRBV7-9 and TRBJ1-2; D possibly corresponds to TRBD1 (5 bases). The germline V gene has CDR1 SEHNR and CDR2 FQNEAQ (reference sequence). Trimming took 5 bases from V and 1 from J, leaving 20 bases between them. CDR3 size: 17 residues.

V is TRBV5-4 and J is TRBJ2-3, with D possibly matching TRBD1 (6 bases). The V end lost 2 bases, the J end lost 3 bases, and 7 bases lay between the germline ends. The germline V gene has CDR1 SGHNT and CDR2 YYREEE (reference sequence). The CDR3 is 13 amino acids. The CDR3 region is CASSLQGTDTQYF. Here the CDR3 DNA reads TGTGCCAGCAGCTTACAGGGAACAGATACGCAGTATTTT.

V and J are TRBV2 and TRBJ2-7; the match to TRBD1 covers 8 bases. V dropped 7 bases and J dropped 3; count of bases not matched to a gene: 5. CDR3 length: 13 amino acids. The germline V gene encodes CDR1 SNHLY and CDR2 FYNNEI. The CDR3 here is CASTGTGIYEQYF. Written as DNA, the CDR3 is TGTGCCAGCACGGGGACAGGCATCTACGAGCAGTACTTC.

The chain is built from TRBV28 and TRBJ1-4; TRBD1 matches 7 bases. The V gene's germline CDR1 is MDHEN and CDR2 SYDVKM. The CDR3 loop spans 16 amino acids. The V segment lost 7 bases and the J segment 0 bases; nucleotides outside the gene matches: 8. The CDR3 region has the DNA TGTGCCAGCACCGGGGACAGATACTCAACTAATGAAAAACTGTTTTTT. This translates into CASTGDRYSTNEKLFF.

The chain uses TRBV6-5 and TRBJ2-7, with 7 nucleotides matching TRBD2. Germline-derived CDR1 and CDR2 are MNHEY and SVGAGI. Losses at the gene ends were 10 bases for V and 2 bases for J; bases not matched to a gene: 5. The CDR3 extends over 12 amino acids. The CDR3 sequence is CATGRGAYEQYF. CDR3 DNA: TGTGCCACAGGTCGGGGGGCCTACGAGCAGTACTTC.

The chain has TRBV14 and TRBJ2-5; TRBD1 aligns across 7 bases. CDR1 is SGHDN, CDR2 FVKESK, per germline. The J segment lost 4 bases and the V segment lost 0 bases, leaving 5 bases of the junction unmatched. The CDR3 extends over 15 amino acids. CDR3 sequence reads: CASSQDATGLETQYF. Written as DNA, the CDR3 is TGTGCCAGCAGCCAAGATGCGACAGGGCTAGAGACCCAGTACTTC. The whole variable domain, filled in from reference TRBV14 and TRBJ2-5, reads EAGVTQFPSHSVIEKGQTVTLRCDPISGHDNLYWYRRVMGKEIKFLLHFVKESKQDESGMPNNRFLAERTGGTYSTLKVQPAELEDSGVYFCASSQDATGLETQYFGPGTRLLVL.

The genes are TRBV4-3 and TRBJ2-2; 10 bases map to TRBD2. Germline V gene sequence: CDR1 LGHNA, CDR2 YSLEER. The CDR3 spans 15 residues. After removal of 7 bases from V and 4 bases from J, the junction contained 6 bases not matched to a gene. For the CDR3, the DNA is TGCGCCAGCACGCGGCGGACTAGCGGCACCGGGGAGCTGTTTTTT. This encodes CASTRRTSGTGELFF.

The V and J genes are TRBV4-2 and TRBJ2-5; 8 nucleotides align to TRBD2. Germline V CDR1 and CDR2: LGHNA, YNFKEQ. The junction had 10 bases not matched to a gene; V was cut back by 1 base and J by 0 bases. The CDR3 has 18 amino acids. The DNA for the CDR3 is TGTGCCAGCAGCCAAGTGTTGGGAGCGGGGGAGTACCAAGAGACCCAGTACTTC. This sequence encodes CASSQVLGAGEYQETQYF.

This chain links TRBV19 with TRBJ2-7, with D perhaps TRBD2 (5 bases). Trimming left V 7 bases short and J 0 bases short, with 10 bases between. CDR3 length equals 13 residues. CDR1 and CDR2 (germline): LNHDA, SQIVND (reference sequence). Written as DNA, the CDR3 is TGTGCCAGTAAAAGAGGGTTCTCCTACGAGCAGTACTTC. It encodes CASKRGFSYEQYF.

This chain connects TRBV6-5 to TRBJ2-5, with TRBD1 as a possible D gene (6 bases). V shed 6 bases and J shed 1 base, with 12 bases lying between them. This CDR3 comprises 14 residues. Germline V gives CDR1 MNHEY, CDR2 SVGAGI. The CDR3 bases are TGTGCCAGCAGGGACACAGGGTTCCAAGAGACCCAGTACTTC. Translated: CASRDTGFQETQYF.

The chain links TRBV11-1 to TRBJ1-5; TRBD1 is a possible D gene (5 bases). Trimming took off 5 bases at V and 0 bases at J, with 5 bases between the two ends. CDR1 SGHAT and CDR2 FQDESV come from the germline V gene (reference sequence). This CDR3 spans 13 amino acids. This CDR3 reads CASSTGSNQPQHF. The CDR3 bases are TGTGCCAGCAGCACAGGTAGCAATCAGCCCCAGCATTTT. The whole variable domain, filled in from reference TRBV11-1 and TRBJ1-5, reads EAEVAQSPRYKITEKSQAVAFWCDPISGHATLYWYRQILGQGPELLVQFQDESVVDDSQLPKDRFSAERLKGVDSTLKIQPAELGDSAMYLCASSTGSNQPQHFGDGTRLSIL.

The chain's CDR3 is CASSLALAGGFGRFYNEQFF. The CDR3 DNA reads TGTGCCAGCAGCTTGGCATTAGCGGGAGGGTTCGGACGCTTCTACAATGAGCAGTTCTTC. This chain connects TRBV5-4 to TRBJ2-1; 11 bases line up with TRBD2. CDR3 length: 20 residues. Germline assignment: CDR1 SGHNT and CDR2 YYREEE (reference sequence). With 0 bases clipped from V and 3 bases from J, the junction kept 14 bases outside the gene matches.

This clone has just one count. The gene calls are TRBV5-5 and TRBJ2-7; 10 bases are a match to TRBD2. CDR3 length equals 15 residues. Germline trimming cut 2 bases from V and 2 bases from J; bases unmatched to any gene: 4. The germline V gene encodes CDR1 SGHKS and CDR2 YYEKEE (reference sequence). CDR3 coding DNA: TGTGCCAGCAGCTTAGCGGGGGGGATCCCCTACGAGCAGTACTTC. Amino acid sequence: CASSLAGGIPYEQYF.

The CDR3 DNA reads as TGTGCCAGCAGTACACCCGGGACTTCAACCTACGAGCAGTACTTC. It codes for CASSTPGTSTYEQYF. The V call is TRBV28, the J call TRBJ2-7; TRBD2 might be the D (6 bases). CDR1 MDHEN and CDR2 SYDVKM come from the germline V gene. The CDR3 consists of 15 residues. V was shortened by 5 bases and J by 2 bases, with 16 bases between the two germline ends.

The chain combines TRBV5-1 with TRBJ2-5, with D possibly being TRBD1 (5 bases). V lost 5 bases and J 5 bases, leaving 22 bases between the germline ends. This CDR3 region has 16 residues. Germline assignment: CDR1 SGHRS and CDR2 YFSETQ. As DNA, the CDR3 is TGCGCCAGCAGAGTCGACTCGCCAGGGAAGACGGAGACCCAGTACTTC. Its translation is CASRVDSPGKTETQYF.

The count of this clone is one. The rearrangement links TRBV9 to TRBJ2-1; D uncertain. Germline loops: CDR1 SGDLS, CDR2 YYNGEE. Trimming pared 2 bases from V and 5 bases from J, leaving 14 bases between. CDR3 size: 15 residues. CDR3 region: CASSVDIYLDNEQFF. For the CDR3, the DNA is TGTGCCAGCAGCGTCGACATTTATCTTGACAATGAGCAGTTCTTC.

The CDR3 DNA is TGCGCCAGCAGCCAAGCTTGGACAGGGGGCTACGAGCAGTACTTC. Translating gives CASSQAWTGGYEQYF. The gene calls are TRBV4-3 and TRBJ2-7; TRBD1 matches 10 bases. This CDR3 has 15 amino acids. Germline CDR1 LGHNA, CDR2 YSLEER. V dropped 1 base and J dropped 3; count of bases not matched to a gene: 3.

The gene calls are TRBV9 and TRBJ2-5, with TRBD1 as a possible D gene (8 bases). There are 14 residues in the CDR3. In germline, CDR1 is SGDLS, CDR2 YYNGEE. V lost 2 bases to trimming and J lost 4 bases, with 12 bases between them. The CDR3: CASSVTGGGETQYF. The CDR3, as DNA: TGTGCCAGCAGCGTTACAGGGGGGGGAGAGACCCAGTACTTC. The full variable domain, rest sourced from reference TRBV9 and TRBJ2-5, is DSGVTQTPKHLITATGQRVTLRCSPRSGDLSVYWYQQSLDQGLQFLIQYYNGEERAKGNILERFSAQQFPDLHSELNLSSLELGDSALYFCASSVTGGGETQYFGPGTRLLVL.

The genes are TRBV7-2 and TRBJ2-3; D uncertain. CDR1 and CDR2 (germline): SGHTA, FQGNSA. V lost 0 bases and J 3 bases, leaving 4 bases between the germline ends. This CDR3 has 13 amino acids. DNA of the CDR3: TGTGCCAGCAGCTTAGCGAGGACAGATACGCAGTATTTT. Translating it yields CASSLARTDTQYF. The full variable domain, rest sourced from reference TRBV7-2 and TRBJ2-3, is GAGVSQSPSNKVTEKGKDVELRCDPISGHTALYWYRQSLGQGLEFLIYFQGNSAPDKSGLPSDRFSAERTGGSVSTLTIQRTQQEDSAVYLCASSLARTDTQYFGPGTRLTVL.

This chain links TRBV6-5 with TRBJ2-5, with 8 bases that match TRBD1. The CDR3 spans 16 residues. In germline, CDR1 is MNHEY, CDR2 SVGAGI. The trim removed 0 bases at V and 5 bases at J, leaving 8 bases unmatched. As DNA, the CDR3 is TGTGCCAGCAGTTACTCGATTCAGGGGGCTTGGGAGACCCAGTACTTC. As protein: CASSYSIQGAWETQYF.

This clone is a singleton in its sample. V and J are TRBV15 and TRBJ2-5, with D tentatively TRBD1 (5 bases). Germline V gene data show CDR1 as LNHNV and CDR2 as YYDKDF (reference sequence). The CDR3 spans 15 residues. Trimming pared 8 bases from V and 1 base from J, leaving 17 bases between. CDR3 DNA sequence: TGTGCCACCTCCCAGGCAGGGTCCCCCCAAGAGACCCAGTACTTC. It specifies CATSQAGSPQETQYF.

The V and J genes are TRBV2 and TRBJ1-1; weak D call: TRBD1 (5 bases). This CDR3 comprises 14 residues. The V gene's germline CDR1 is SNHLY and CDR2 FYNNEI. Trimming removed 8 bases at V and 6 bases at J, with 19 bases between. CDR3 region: CASYWRGGEAEAFF. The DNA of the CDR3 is TGTGCCAGCTATTGGCGGGGGGGAGAAGCTGAAGCTTTCTTT.

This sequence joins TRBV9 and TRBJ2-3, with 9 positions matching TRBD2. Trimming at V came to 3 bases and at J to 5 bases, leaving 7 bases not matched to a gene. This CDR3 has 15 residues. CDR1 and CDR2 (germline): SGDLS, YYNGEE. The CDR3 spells CASSAREGLLDTQYF. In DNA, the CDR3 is TGTGCCAGCAGCGCGCGGGAGGGCCTGCTAGATACGCAGTATTTT.

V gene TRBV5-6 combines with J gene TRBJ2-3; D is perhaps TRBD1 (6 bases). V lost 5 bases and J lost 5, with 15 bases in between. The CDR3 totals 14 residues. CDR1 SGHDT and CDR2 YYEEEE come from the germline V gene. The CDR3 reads CASRAGQSEDTQYF. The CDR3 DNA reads TGTGCCAGCAGGGCTGGACAGAGCGAAGATACGCAGTATTTT. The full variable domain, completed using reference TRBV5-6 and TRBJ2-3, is DAGVTQSPTHLIKTRGQQVTLRCSPKSGHDTVSWYQQALGQGPQFIFQYYEEEERQRGNFPDRFSGHQFPNYSSELNVNALLLGDSALYLCASRAGQSEDTQYFGPGTRLTVL.

CDR3 amino acids: CASRLTSGTSTDTQYF. DNA of the CDR3: TGTGCCAGCAGACTCACTAGCGGAACTAGCACAGATACGCAGTATTTT. The J gene is TRBJ2-3, the V gene TRBV2; 8 nucleotides agree with TRBD2. After removal of 6 bases from V and 0 bases from J, the junction contained 8 bases not matched to a gene. The germline gives CDR1 SNHLY, CDR2 FYNNEI. The CDR3 runs 16 residues.

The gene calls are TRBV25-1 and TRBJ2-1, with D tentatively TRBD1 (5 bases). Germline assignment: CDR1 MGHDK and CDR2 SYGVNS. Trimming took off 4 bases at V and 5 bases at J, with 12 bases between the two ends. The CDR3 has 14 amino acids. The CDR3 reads CASSVRQTHNEQFF. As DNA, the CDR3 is TGTGCCAGCAGTGTTCGACAGACCCACAATGAGCAGTTCTTC.

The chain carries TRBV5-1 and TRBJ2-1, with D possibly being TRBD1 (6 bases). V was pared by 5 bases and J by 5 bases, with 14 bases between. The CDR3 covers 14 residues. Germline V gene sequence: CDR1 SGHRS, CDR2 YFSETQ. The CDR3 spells CASSTGTTDNEQFF. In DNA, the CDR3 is TGCGCCAGCAGTACCGGGACAACAGACAATGAGCAGTTCTTC. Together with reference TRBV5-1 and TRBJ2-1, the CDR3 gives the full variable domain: KAGVTQTPRYLIKTRGQQVTLSCSPISGHRSVSWYQQTPGQGLQFLFEYFSETQRNKGNFPGRFSGRQFSNSRSEMNVSTLELGDSALYLCASSTGTTDNEQFFGPGTRLTVL.